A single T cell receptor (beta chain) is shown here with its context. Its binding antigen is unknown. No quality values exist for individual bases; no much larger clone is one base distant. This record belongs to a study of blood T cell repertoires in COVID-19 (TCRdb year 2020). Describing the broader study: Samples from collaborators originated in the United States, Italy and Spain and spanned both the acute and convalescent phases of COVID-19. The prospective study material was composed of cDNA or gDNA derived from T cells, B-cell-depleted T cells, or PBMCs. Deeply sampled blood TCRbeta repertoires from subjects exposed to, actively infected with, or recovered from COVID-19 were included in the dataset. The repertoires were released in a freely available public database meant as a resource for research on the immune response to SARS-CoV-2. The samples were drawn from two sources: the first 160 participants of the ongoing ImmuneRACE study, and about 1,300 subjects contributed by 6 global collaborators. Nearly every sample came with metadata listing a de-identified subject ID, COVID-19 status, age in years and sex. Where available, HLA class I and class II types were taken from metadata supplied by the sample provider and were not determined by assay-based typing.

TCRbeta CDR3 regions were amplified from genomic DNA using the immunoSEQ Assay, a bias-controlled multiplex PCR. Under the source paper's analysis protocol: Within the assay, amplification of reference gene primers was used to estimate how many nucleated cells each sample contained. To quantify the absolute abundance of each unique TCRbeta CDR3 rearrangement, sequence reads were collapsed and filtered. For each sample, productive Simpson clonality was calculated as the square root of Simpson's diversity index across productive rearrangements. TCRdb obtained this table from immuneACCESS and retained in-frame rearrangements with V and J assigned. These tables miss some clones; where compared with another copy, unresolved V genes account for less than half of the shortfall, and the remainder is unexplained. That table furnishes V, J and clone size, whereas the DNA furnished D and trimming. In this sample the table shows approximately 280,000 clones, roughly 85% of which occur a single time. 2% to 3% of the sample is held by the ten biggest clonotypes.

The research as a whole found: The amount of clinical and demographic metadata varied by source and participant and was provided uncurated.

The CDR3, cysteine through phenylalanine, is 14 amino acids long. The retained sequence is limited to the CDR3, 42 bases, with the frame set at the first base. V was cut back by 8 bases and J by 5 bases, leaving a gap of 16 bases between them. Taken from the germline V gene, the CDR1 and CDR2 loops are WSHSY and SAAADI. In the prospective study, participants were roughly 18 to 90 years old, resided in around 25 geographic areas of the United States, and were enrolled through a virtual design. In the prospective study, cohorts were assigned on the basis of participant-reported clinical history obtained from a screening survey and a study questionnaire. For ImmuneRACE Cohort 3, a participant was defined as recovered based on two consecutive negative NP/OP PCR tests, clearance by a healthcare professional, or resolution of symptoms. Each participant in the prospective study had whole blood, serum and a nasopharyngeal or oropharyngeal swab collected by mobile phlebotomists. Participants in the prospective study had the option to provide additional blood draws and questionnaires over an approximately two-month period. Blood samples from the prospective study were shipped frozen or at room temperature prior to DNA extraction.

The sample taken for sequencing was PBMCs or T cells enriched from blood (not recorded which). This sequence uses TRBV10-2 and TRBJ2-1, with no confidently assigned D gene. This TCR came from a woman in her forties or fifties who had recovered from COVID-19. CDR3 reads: CASSVINRDNEQFF. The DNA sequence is TGCGCCAGCTCGGTGATCAACAGAGACAATGAGCAGTTCTTC.